The rows below give T cell receptor beta chains drawn from one sample of a study of identical twins. TCRdb processed the 5' RACE reads anew with MiXCR; each CDR3 protein has one entry. The top ten clones hold 1.5% to 2% of a sample with 690,000 or so distinct CDR3 sequences, roughly 6% of them seen once. The sample comprised naive T cells sorted from blood. These receptors were taken from a man between 18 and 35 years old in good health. Both conserved end residues are part of each CDR3. The order of the fields is clone size, D gene, J gene, V gene, CDR3 DNA, CDR3 protein. The D gene is left open where the match is weak. The listing skips clone size in some rows; elsewhere it reads once, few, many or a size class.

>few|NA|TRBJ2-1|TRBV5-5
TGTGCCAGCAGCTTGCAAATCCAGAATGAGCAGTTCTTC
CASSLQIQNEQFF
>few|TRBD1|TRBJ1-6|TRBV12-3/TRBV12-4
TGTGCCAGCAGTTTAGCGTCAGGGGGATCACCCCTCCACTTT
CASSLASGGSPLHF
>NA|TRBD1|TRBJ1-1|TRBV4-1
TGCGCCAGCAGCCAAGTTGGGACAGGGGATGAAGCTTTCTTT
CASSQVGTGDEAFF
>few|NA|TRBJ2-3|TRBV7-2
TGTGCCAGCAGCCTCCGGGAGGGGGCGCCCACAGATACGCAGTATTTT
CASSLREGAPTDTQYF
>NA|NA|TRBJ2-7|TRBV5-1
TGCGCCAGCAGCCTAGAGGCTCCTTTTTACGAGCAGTACTTC
CASSLEAPFYEQYF
>many|TRBD1|TRBJ1-1|TRBV4-3
TGCGCCAGCAGCCCCAAAAGGACAGGGTACACTGAAGCTTTCTTT
CASSPKRTGYTEAFF
>many|NA|TRBJ2-5|TRBV12-5
TGTGCTAGTGGTTTGGTGGGAGAGACCCAGTACTTC
CASGLVGETQYF
>NA|NA|TRBJ2-5|TRBV19
TGTGCCAGTAGTATCCGGAACCAAGAGACCCAGTACTTC
CASSIRNQETQYF
>NA|TRBD2|TRBJ2-7|TRBV12-5
TGTGCTAGTGGCTCGGGACTAGCGGGAGTCTACGAGCAGTACTTC
CASGSGLAGVYEQYF
>many|NA|TRBJ2-3|TRBV15
TGTGCCACCAGTGGCAGGGATTTACGCACAGATACGCAGTATTTT
CATSGRDLRTDTQYF
>NA|NA|TRBJ1-3|TRBV3-1
TGTGCCAGCAGCCAAGATCTTCCACCGCCTGGAAACACCATATATTTT
CASSQDLPPPGNTIYF
>few|NA|TRBJ1-1|TRBV10-3
TGTGCCATCAGTGAGTCTAGGGCCATGAACACTGAAGCTTTCTTT
CAISESRAMNTEAFF
>NA|TRBD2|TRBJ2-2|TRBV7-9
TGTGCCAGCAGCCTACGACCGGGGAGGGGGAACACCGGGGAGCTGTTTTTT
CASSLRPGRGNTGELFF
>many|TRBD2|TRBJ2-5|TRBV6-1
TGTGCCAGCAGTACGGGACTAGCCCGTGAGACCCAGTACTTC
CASSTGLARETQYF
>NA|TRBD1|TRBJ2-5|TRBV12-5
TGTGCTAGTGGTTTCGGCATTCCGGGACAGCTAAACCAAGAGACCCAGTACTTC
CASGFGIPGQLNQETQYF
>NA|NA|TRBJ1-5|TRBV21-1
TGTGCCAGCAGCAGCCGAAAGGGACAGGGGACTCCTAGCAATCAGCCCCAGCATTTT
CASSSRKGQGTPSNQPQHF
>NA|TRBD2|TRBJ2-1|TRBV14
TGTGCCAGCAGCCAAGATGTAGGACTAGTACATGAGCAGTTCTTC
CASSQDVGLVHEQFF
>NA|NA|TRBJ2-7|TRBV6-5
TGTGCCAGCAGTTACTCAGGGTACATCCCCAACGAGCAGTACTTC
CASSYSGYIPNEQYF
>few|NA|TRBJ1-5|TRBV20-1
TGCAGTGCTAGAGCGGTGAGCAATCAGCCCCAGCATTTT
CSARAVSNQPQHF
>few|TRBD2|TRBJ2-2|TRBV6-1
TGTGCCAGCAGCAGACGGACTAGCCCGAACACCGGGGAGCTGTTTTTT
CASSRRTSPNTGELFF
>many|NA|TRBJ1-5|TRBV29-1
TGCAGCGTTACAGGGTCCCTAAATCAGCCCCAGCATTTT
CSVTGSLNQPQHF
>NA|NA|TRBJ2-2|TRBV28
TGTGCCAGCAGTTTAATCGGCGGATGGGGCGACACCGGGGAGCTGTTTTTT
CASSLIGGWGDTGELFF
>few|NA|TRBJ2-6|TRBV29-1
TGCAGCGGTCGTAGCTCTGGGGCCAACGTCCTGACTTTC
CSGRSSGANVLTF
>few|NA|TRBJ2-3|TRBV20-1
TGCAGTGCTGAGATAAGGGGTACGGCAGATACGCAGTATTTT
CSAEIRGTADTQYF
>NA|TRBD1|TRBJ1-4|TRBV7-9
TGTGCCAGCAGCCTGTCACAGGGGAATGAAAAACTGTTTTTT
CASSLSQGNEKLFF
>NA|NA|TRBJ1-1|TRBV20-1
TGCAGTGCTAAGCCGGGACACCCGAACACTGAAGCTTTCTTT
CSAKPGHPNTEAFF
>many|TRBD1|TRBJ2-1|TRBV10-3
TGTGCCATCAGTGAGTGGCTAGCAGGGGGACACAATGAGCAGTTCTTC
CAISEWLAGGHNEQFF
>many|NA|TRBJ2-1|TRBV5-5
TGTGCCAGCAGGCTGGAAAGGGACCATGAGCAGTTCTTC
CASRLERDHEQFF
>few|NA|TRBJ1-4|TRBV10-3
TGTGCCATCAGCCCGTACCCGTCGGGTGAAAAACTGTTTTTT
CAISPYPSGEKLFF
>NA|NA|TRBJ2-2|TRBV3-1
TGTGCCAGCACACCCTCCGGGACGACCTACACCGGGGAGCTGTTTTTT
CASTPSGTTYTGELFF
>many|TRBD1|TRBJ1-6|TRBV20-1
TGCAGTGCTAGAGCAGATCCCGGGACAGAGAGCTCCTATAATTCACCCCTCCACTTT
CSARADPGTESSYNSPLHF
>many|NA|TRBJ1-2|TRBV5-1
TGCGCCAGCAGCTCACGAGAGCCTTACTATGGCTACACCTTC
CASSSREPYYGYTF
>NA|TRBD1|TRBJ2-1|TRBV12-3/TRBV12-4
TGTGCCAGCAGCCTTAGAGGACAGGGGGCGAATGAGCAGTTCTTC
CASSLRGQGANEQFF
>NA|TRBD2|TRBJ2-5|TRBV10-3
TGTGCCATCAGTGAGTCGATGGGGACTAGCGGGAGTTTGGAGACCCAGTACTTC
CAISESMGTSGSLETQYF
>NA|NA|TRBJ2-7|TRBV7-1
TGTGCCAGCAGCCGACAGGTTCTCGTCTACGAGCAGTACTTC
CASSRQVLVYEQYF
>many|NA|TRBJ2-2|TRBV7-9
TGTGCCCGCGGTCGTGGGGCAGGCGGGGAGCTGTTTTTT
CARGRGAGGELFF
>NA|NA|TRBJ2-2|TRBV5-1
TGCGCCAGCAGCCAAGAGCTAGGCCTGAACACCGGGGAGCTGTTTTTT
CASSQELGLNTGELFF
>many|TRBD2|TRBJ2-3|TRBV6-1
TGTGCCAGCAGTCCGGGACTAGCGATAATCCGCACAGATACGCAGTATTTT
CASSPGLAIIRTDTQYF
>many|NA|TRBJ2-1|TRBV27
TGTGCCAGCAGTTTACCCTACCTCAATGAGCAGTTCTTC
CASSLPYLNEQFF
>few|TRBD2|TRBJ2-5|TRBV20-1
TGCAGTGCAGCGGGGGGGGAGGAGACCCAGTACTTC
CSAAGGEETQYF
>many|NA|TRBJ2-1|TRBV7-9
TGTGCCAGCGTGGGGGGGCGGGAGCTAGCCTACAATGAGCAGTTCTTC
CASVGGRELAYNEQFF
>many|TRBD2|TRBJ2-7|TRBV20-1
TGCAGTGCTAGAGATACGGGAGGCTTCTGGGAGCAGTACTTC
CSARDTGGFWEQYF
>many|TRBD1|TRBJ2-7|TRBV10-3
TGTGCCATCAGTGAGGTAATGTTGACAGGGGTCGAGCAGTACTTC
CAISEVMLTGVEQYF
>NA|TRBD1|TRBJ2-6|TRBV6-5
TGTGCCAGCAGTTCCTGGACAGGGGACTTTACTGGGGCCAACGTCCTGACTTTC
CASSSWTGDFTGANVLTF
>NA|NA|TRBJ2-3|TRBV28
TGTGCCAGCAGTTTCGTGGACACTAGATTCACAGATACGCAGTATTTT
CASSFVDTRFTDTQYF
>few|NA|TRBJ2-5|TRBV7-6
TGTGCCAGCAGCTTAGTGGCGGGGGCCCTAGAGACCCAGTACTTC
CASSLVAGALETQYF
>many|NA|TRBJ2-3|TRBV5-1
TGCGCCAGCAGTAAGGACTCAGATACGCAGTATTTT
CASSKDSDTQYF
>NA|NA|TRBJ2-5|TRBV11-2
TGTGCCAGCAGCTTGGGGGTTCCCTCGTACTTC
CASSLGVPSYF
>many|TRBD2|TRBJ2-3|TRBV11-1
TGTGCCAGCAGCTTCCCCGGGAGGGGGACGGTTGGCACAGATACGCAGTATTTT
CASSFPGRGTVGTDTQYF
>NA|NA|TRBJ1-1|TRBV7-6
TGTGCCAGCAGCTTAGGAGGTAACGGGAACACTGAAGCTTTCTTT
CASSLGGNGNTEAFF
>few|TRBD2|TRBJ2-1|TRBV10-3
TGTGCCATCAGTGTAGGACTAGCGGTACGATCGGGAAATGAGCAGTTCTTC
CAISVGLAVRSGNEQFF
>many|NA|TRBJ1-1|TRBV29-1
TGCAGCGCTTCGACAGCTATGAACACTGAAGCTTTCTTT
CSASTAMNTEAFF
>NA|NA|TRBJ2-6|TRBV29-1
TGCAGCGTTGAAGATCAAGGTTCTGGGGCCAACGTCCTGACTTTC
CSVEDQGSGANVLTF
>many|NA|TRBJ1-4|TRBV15
TGTGCCACCAGCAGCCGGCGGGCTGCTAATGAAAAACTGTTTTTT
CATSSRRAANEKLFF
>many|TRBD2|TRBJ2-1|TRBV20-1
TGCAGTGCTACCTCTTTCGGGGGACTAGCGGACAATGAGCAGTTCTTC
CSATSFGGLADNEQFF